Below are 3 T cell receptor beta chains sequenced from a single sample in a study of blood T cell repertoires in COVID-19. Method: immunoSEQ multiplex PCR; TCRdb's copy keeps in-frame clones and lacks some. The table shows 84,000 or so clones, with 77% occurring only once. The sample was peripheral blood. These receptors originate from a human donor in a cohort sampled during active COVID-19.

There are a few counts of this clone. Here the CDR3 DNA reads TGTGCCAGCGGGACACCGAACACTGAAGCTTTCTTT. As protein: CASGTPNTEAFF. This chain uses TRBV3-1 (or the pseudogene TRBV3-2) with TRBJ1-1; possibly TRBD1 for D (6 bases). CDR3 length: 12 amino acids. The V and J ends lost 8 bases and 1 base respectively, with 8 bases between them. In germline, CDR1 is LGHDT, CDR2 YNNKEL (reference sequence).

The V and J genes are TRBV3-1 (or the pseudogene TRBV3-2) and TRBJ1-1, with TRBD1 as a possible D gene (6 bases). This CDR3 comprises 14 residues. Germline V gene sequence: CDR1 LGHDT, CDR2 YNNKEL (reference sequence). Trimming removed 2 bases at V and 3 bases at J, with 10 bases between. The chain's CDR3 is CASSQIGGYTEAFF. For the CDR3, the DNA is TGTGCCAGCAGCCAAATAGGGGGATACACTGAAGCTTTCTTT.

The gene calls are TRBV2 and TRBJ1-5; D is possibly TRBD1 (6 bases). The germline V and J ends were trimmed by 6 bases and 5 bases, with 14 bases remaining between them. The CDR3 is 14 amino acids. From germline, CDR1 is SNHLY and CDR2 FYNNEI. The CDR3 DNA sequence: TGTGCCAGCAGCCGGGACAACTCCTATCAGCCCCAGCATTTT. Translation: CASSRDNSYQPQHF.